A selection of T cell receptor beta chains follows, all from one sample in a study of T cells in Graves' hyperthyroidism and ophthalmopathy. TCRdb reprocessed the multiplex PCR reads via MiXCR and lists one record per CDR3 protein. The table lists fewer than 500,000 distinct CDR3 sequences, roughly 13% of them singletons. Sample: blood. The receptors were gathered from a man aged 25 to 40 with Graves' hyperthyroidism that later progressed to Graves' ophthalmopathy. Both conserved end residues are part of each CDR3. A D gene is named only where the DNA matches it firmly. Size is omitted from some rows. Given values are once, few, many or a class for expanded clones.

TRBD2,TRBV13,few,TRBJ2-3,TGTGCCAGCAGCTTAGGGGGGTTTAGCGGGGGTTACACAGATACGCAGTATTTT,CASSLGGFSGGYTDTQYF
TRBD2,TRBV20-1,.,TRBJ2-3,TGCAGTGCCTCTTACTGGACTAGCGGGACGGCGGGAGATGCGCAGTATTTT,CSASYWTSGTAGDAQYF
TRBD2,TRBV20-1,many,TRBJ2-3,TGCAGTGCTAGAGATCGACTAGCGGGGACGGTCGGAGATACGCAGTATTTT,CSARDRLAGTVGDTQYF
.,TRBV30,few,TRBJ1-4,TGTGCCTGGGAGAGCAACCGTGGAAGTGAAAAACTGTTTTTT,CAWESNRGSEKLFF
.,TRBV11-2,.,TRBJ2-1,TGTGCCAGCAGCTTAGCTCGATTAGGGTCCTACAATGAGCAGTTCTTC,CASSLARLGSYNEQFF
.,TRBV5-6,many,TRBJ2-3,TGTGCCAGCAGTCTGAGGGGCACAGATACGCAGTATTTT,CASSLRGTDTQYF
TRBD1,TRBV12-5,.,TRBJ1-2,TGTGCTAGTGGTTTGCTCCCGGACAGGGCCACTAACTATGGCTACACCTTC,CASGLLPDRATNYGYTF
TRBD1,TRBV28,many,TRBJ2-2,TGTGCCAGCAGTACGAGACAGGGGGCCGGGGAGCTGTTTTTT,CASSTRQGAGELFF
.,TRBV12-3/TRBV12-4,few,TRBJ2-2,TGTGCCAGCAGTTTGGGGAACACCGGGAAGCTGTTTTTT,CASSLGNTGKLFF
.,TRBV2,many,TRBJ1-5,TGTGCCAGCAGTGAAAGTCAGCCCCAGCATTTT,CASSESQPQHF
TRBD1,TRBV29-1,.,TRBJ2-7,TGCAGCGTTGGCTCTGGACAGGGGGCCAACGAGCAGTACTTC,CSVGSGQGANEQYF
.,TRBV9,many,TRBJ2-7,TGTGCCAGCAGCGGATCCGGGCCTCTTTACGAGCAGTACTTC,CASSGSGPLYEQYF
.,TRBV20-1,many,TRBJ2-7,TGCAGTGCTCAGCGCACTCCCTTCTCCTACGAGCAGTACTTC,CSAQRTPFSYEQYF
.,TRBV24-1,.,TRBJ1-5,TGTGCCACCAGTGATAACAGTTATCAGCCCCAGCATTTT,CATSDNSYQPQHF
.,TRBV2,many,TRBJ2-3,TGTGCCAGCAGTATGCGGGGGCACGGAGATACGCAGTATTTT,CASSMRGHGDTQYF
TRBD1,TRBV7-9,.,TRBJ2-7,TGTGCCAGCAGCACCACCGGGACAGGGGACTACGAGCAGTACTTC,CASSTTGTGDYEQYF
.,TRBV7-6,many,TRBJ2-7,TGTGCCAGCAGTCTCCGCGGTGGCCGCTCCTACGAGCAGTACTTC,CASSLRGGRSYEQYF
.,TRBV19,few,TRBJ1-5,TGTGCCAGTAGTATCCGAGCTCAGGCCGGGAATCAGCCCCAGCATTTT,CASSIRAQAGNQPQHF
TRBD2,TRBV5-1,.,TRBJ2-1,TGCGCCAGCAGCCCAAGGACTAGCGAACGTAAGCAGTGCTTC,CASSPRTSERKQCF
TRBD1,TRBV30,many,TRBJ1-2,TGTGCCTGGAGGGAGACAGGGGTAGCTGAGGGCTACACCTTC,CAWRETGVAEGYTF
TRBD1,TRBV28,many,TRBJ1-4,TGTGCCAGCAGCACAGGGGGGTCTAATGAAAAACTGTTTTTT,CASSTGGSNEKLFF
.,TRBV6-5,few,TRBJ1-4,TGTGCCAGCAGTTACGGGGTGGCTAATGAAAAACTGTTTTTT,CASSYGVANEKLFF
.,TRBV12-3/TRBV12-4,many,TRBJ2-1,TGTGCCAGCAGTTTGGGGCTTGACAATGAGCAGTTCTTC,CASSLGLDNEQFF
.,TRBV7-9,.,TRBJ2-3,TGTGCCAGCTGGACCCTCGGGTTAGATACGCAGTATTTT,CASWTLGLDTQYF
.,TRBV3-1,many,TRBJ1-2,TGTGCCAGCAGCCAAGAAGGGTACTACTATGGCTACACCTTC,CASSQEGYYYGYTF
.,TRBV7-2,many,TRBJ2-7,TGTGCCAGCAGCTCCGGGTCCTCCGGCGAGCAGTACTTC,CASSSGSSGEQYF
.,TRBV6-1,few,TRBJ2-7,TGTGCCAGCAGCTTACGACCAAATATCTACGAGCAGTACTTC,CASSLRPNIYEQYF
.,TRBV3-1,.,TRBJ1-6,TGTGCCAGCAGCCGGACGGGACCCCCCACCCTCCACTTT,CASSRTGPPTLHF